This record covers a single T cell receptor (beta chain). Its antigen is not identified. V dropped 0 bases and J dropped 2 bases, with 9 bases sitting between them. Per germline, CDR1 SGHTA and CDR2 FQGNSA. This CDR3 is built from 15 residues. This sample stems from a study of T-cell memory formation after mild COVID-19. Overall study results and limits: Whether second-wave clones peaking at day 37 were SARS-CoV-2 specific went unconfirmed.

MiXCR, applied by TCRdb to the 5' RACE reads, yields one record per CDR3 protein. The table shows about 350,000 distinct CDR3 sequences, with roughly an eighth occurring only once. Specimen: PBMCs or a T cell subset sorted from them (not recorded which). This TCR was recovered from a young man who had mild COVID-19 (a few samples of this study predate the infection). Cell type and time point are not known. J is TRBJ2-3 and V is TRBV7-2; the D is unclear. Here the CDR3 reads CASSLASGLTDTQYF. As DNA, the CDR3 is TGTGCCAGCAGCTTAGCGTCGGGCCTCACAGATACGCAGTATTTT.